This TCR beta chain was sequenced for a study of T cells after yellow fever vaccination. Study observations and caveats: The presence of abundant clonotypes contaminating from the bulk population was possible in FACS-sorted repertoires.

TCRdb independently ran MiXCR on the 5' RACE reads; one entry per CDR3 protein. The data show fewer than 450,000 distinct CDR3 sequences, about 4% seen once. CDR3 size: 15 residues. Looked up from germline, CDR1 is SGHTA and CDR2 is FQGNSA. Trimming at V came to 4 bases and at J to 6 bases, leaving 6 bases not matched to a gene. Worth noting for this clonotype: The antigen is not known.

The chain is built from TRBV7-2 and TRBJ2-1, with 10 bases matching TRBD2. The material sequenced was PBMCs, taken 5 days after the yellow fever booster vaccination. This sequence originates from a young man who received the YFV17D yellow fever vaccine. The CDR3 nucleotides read TGTGCCAGCAGCTCCCAGCGGGGGGGCCGCAATGAGCAGTTCTTC. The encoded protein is CASSSQRGGRNEQFF.